The present TCR beta chain was sequenced within a study of neurological immune-mediated disorders. This clonotype was detected many times. V was clipped by 0 bases and J by 9 bases; unmatched bases: 14. Per germline, CDR1 DFQATT and CDR2 SNEGSKA (reference sequence). The CDR3 is made up of 15 amino acids. 5'RACE with 10-nucleotide random UMIs generated the cDNA. Every sequencing run produced over 200 million TCR-beta sequences that came from 15-18 subjects. Each CDR3 protein gets one entry after TCRdb re-called the 5' RACE reads with MiXCR. Among roughly 27,000 distinct CDR3 sequences, approximately 21% were seen once, and the ten largest hold roughly 17%. The controls, all healthy individuals, were blood bank volunteers in Maryland, USA. The unsorted libraries were generated from a total of 2 million PBMCs, which had been stored in RNAlater at -80 C.

The sample comprised PBMCs. This clonotype originated in an older woman in good health. This sequence joins TRBV20-1 and TRBJ2-7; the match to TRBD2 covers 7 bases. CDR3 amino acids: CSARDSRLARWGQYF. CDR3 coding DNA: TGCAGTGCTAGAGATTCGAGACTAGCCCGCTGGGGGCAGTACTTC.